The TCR beta chain described here comes from a study of blood T cell repertoires in COVID-19. Study-level background: Samples came from the United States, Italy and Spain, spanning acute and convalescent COVID-19.

Participants came from 24 US areas, aged about 18 to 95 years. V lost 5 bases, J lost 5 bases, and 15 bases stayed unmatched. Germline V CDR1 and CDR2: SGHTA, FQGNSA. The CDR3 has 17 amino acids. Per the original methods: It was from reference gene primer amplification that nucleated cell counts were estimated. Sequencing was performed with immunoSEQ multiplex PCR; in TCRdb, only in-frame clones are kept and a portion is missing. V and J calls and clone size come straight from that table; D and trimming were deduced from the DNA. The sample lists under 150,000 clones, more than 75% occurring once. The TCR sequence derives from a woman in her 30s with acute COVID-19. Input material: PBMCs or T cells enriched from blood (not recorded which). The chain uses TRBV7-2 and TRBJ2-1; 7 bases line up with TRBD2. CDR3 loop: CASSRRYSGLGNNEQFF. CDR3 coding DNA: TGTGCCAGCAGCCGGAGATATAGCGGACTAGGTAACAATGAGCAGTTCTTC. The full variable domain, completed using reference TRBV7-2 and TRBJ2-1, is GAGVSQSPSNKVTEKGKDVELRCDPISGHTALYWYRQSLGQGLEFLIYFQGNSAPDKSGLPSDRFSAERTGGSVSTLTIQRTQQEDSAVYLCASSRRYSGLGNNEQFFGPGTRLTVL.